The 22 T cell receptor beta chains listed next were all sequenced from one sample in a study of a mutant IDH1 vaccine in newly diagnosed glioma. This table comes from immunoSEQ multiplex PCR, and its TCRdb copy is limited to in-frame clones, with some not included. The sample carries about 130,000 clones, about 80% recorded once. Time point here: week 11, during vaccination. In every dose of vaccine, 300 ug of mutant IDH1 20-mer peptide was given alongside topical imiquimod. No antigens are known for them. This sample comprised PBMCs, obtained from a glioma patient whose treatment included an IDH1 peptide vaccine. Every receptor here comes from a middle-aged man with glioma.

The chain has TRBV9 and TRBJ2-5, with TRBD2 matching over 8 bases. The CDR3 sequence is 14 residues long. Trimming took 0 bases from V and 5 from J; bases not matched to a gene: 3. Germline loops: CDR1 SGDLS, CDR2 YYNGEE. DNA for the CDR3: TGTGCCAGCAGCGTAGTCGGGAGGGGGGAGACCCAGTACTTC. As protein: CASSVVGRGETQYF.

DNA of the CDR3: TGTGCCAGCAGCCGAAGACTCGGAGGATGGCAAGAGACCCAGTACTTC. This codes for CASSRRLGGWQETQYF. This rearrangement joins TRBV14 to TRBJ2-5, with D perhaps matching TRBD2 (5 bases). The germline CDR1 and CDR2 sequences are SGHDN and FVKESK. Trimming removed 4 bases at V and 2 bases at J, with 17 bases between. The CDR3 is made up of 16 amino acids.

This clone occurred a few times. The genes are TRBV2 and TRBJ1-1; D remains unclear. Germline-derived CDR1 and CDR2 are SNHLY and FYNNEI. Trimming took 7 bases from V and 1 from J, leaving 10 bases between them. The CDR3 is 13 amino acids. CDR3 region: CASTVKWNTEAFF. CDR3 nucleotide sequence: TGTGCCAGCACCGTGAAGTGGAACACTGAAGCTTTCTTT.

The chain employs TRBV6-5 and TRBJ1-1; tentative D call: TRBD1 (5 bases). The CDR3 contains 14 residues. V was cut by 0 bases and J by 4 bases, with 9 bases left in between. Looked up from germline, CDR1 is MNHEY and CDR2 is SVGAGI. As DNA, the CDR3 is TGTGCCAGCAGTTACTCGATCACAGGCACTGAAGCTTTCTTT. Its translation is CASSYSITGTEAFF.

The chain is built from TRBV28 and TRBJ2-3, with D uncertain. The CDR3 has 13 residues. The ends were cut back, 8 bases at V and 2 bases at J, with 11 bases in the middle. Germline V lookup: CDR1 MDHEN, CDR2 SYDVKM. DNA of the CDR3: TGTGCCAGCCACCACCCCTCCACAGATACGCAGTATTTT. This translates into CASHHPSTDTQYF.

The chain couples TRBV5-1 to TRBJ2-1; tentatively, D is TRBD1 (6 bases). CDR1 is SGHRS and CDR2 is YFSETQ in the germline V gene. The CDR3 runs 15 residues. Trimming took off 0 bases at V and 8 bases at J, with 15 bases between the two ends. CDR3 sequence reads: CASSLGPGVRDEQFF. In DNA form, the CDR3 reads TGCGCCAGCAGCTTGGGGCCAGGGGTGAGGGATGAGCAGTTCTTC.

In its sample, this clone was seen once. CDR3 loop: CSVVHPTNEKLFF. DNA for the CDR3: TGCAGCGTTGTACACCCAACTAATGAAAAACTGTTTTTT. J is TRBJ1-4 and V is TRBV29-1; unclear D gene. Trimming removed 4 bases at V and 0 bases at J, with 6 bases between. Germline V gives CDR1 SQVTM, CDR2 ANQGSEA. The length of the CDR3 is 13 residues.

The chain has TRBV6-5 and TRBJ2-5, with D perhaps TRBD1 (6 bases). The germline V gene has CDR1 MNHEY and CDR2 SVGAGI. This CDR3 spans 13 amino acids. Trimming shortened V by 5 bases and J by 5 bases, and 12 bases separated the two germline ends. The CDR3 coding sequence is TGTGCCAGCAGTCCAGGGGATTGGGAGACCCAGTACTTC. This encodes CASSPGDWETQYF.

This clone was observed once. This chain connects TRBV7-6 to TRBJ2-5; D unresolved. Deletions cut 1 base from V and 3 bases from J, with 6 bases between. The CDR3 sequence is 13 residues long. Per the germline V gene, CDR1 is SGHVS and CDR2 is FNYEAQ. This CDR3 is CASSLVREETQYF. CDR3 nucleotides: TGTGCCAGCAGCTTAGTTCGGGAAGAGACCCAGTACTTC.

The chain joins TRBV7-2 to TRBJ2-3, with 8 positions matching TRBD2. V was pared by 0 bases and J by 0 bases, with 8 bases of the junction left unmatched. The CDR3 loop spans 18 amino acids. The germline V gene has CDR1 SGHTA and CDR2 FQGNSA. Here the CDR3 DNA reads TGTGCCAGCAGCTTAGCGAGGGAGCGGGGGCGGAGCACAGATACGCAGTATTTT. Translation gives CASSLARERGRSTDTQYF.

V gene TRBV7-2 combines with J gene TRBJ2-3, with a weak D call TRBD1 (5 bases). The length of the CDR3 is 19 residues. V lost 6 bases and J 0 bases, leaving 25 bases between the germline ends. Germline CDR1 and CDR2: SGHTA and FQGNSA. CDR3 DNA: TGTGCCAGCAGGCTGTTGGGGCGGCTGGTTAAGACTAGCACAGATACGCAGTATTTT. Amino acid sequence: CASRLLGRLVKTSTDTQYF.

The chain uses TRBV6-5 and TRBJ1-1, with D maybe TRBD1 (5 bases). The V gene's germline CDR1 is MNHEY and CDR2 SVGAGI. Trimming stripped 6 bases from V and 7 bases from J, with 15 bases between. The CDR3 totals 13 residues. The CDR3 here is CASSKRGTDEAFF. CDR3 in DNA: TGTGCCAGCAGCAAAAGAGGGACTGATGAAGCTTTCTTT.

The chain uses TRBV6-4 and TRBJ2-2, with D hard to call. The germline V and J ends were trimmed by 4 bases and 4 bases, with 10 bases remaining between them. The CDR3 is 14 residues long. The germline V gene encodes CDR1 MRHNA and CDR2 SNTAGT. The CDR3 DNA reads TGTGCCAGCAGTGCCTCATGGGGCACCGGGGAGCTGTTTTTT. Protein product: CASSASWGTGELFF.

The V call is TRBV9, the J call TRBJ2-1; 8 bases line up with TRBD2. The junction had 8 bases not matched to a gene; V was cut back by 4 bases and J by 5 bases. This CDR3 spans 15 amino acids. The germline CDR1 and CDR2 sequences are SGDLS and YYNGEE. CDR3 region: CASSPGLVPHNEQFF. CDR3 coding DNA: TGTGCCAGCAGCCCGGGACTAGTTCCCCACAATGAGCAGTTCTTC.

J is TRBJ2-3 and V is TRBV10-2, with TRBD1 identical over 8 bases. V shed 5 bases and J 2 bases; nucleotides not matched to a gene: 3. This CDR3 has 14 amino acids. CDR1 WSHSY and CDR2 SAAADI come from the germline V gene. In nucleotides, the CDR3 is TGCGCCAGCAGTAATCAGGGGGCCACAGATACGCAGTATTTT. Residues: CASSNQGATDTQYF.

V gene TRBV29-1 combines with J gene TRBJ1-2; 8 positions agree with TRBD1. This CDR3 spans 12 amino acids. V lost 6 bases, J lost 7 bases, and 7 bases stayed unmatched. Germline CDR1 and CDR2: SQVTM and ANQGSEA. The CDR3 nucleotides read TGCAGCGTCGGACAGGGACCAGGTGGCTACACCTTC. Its protein is CSVGQGPGGYTF.

J is TRBJ2-7 and V is TRBV27; 9 bases align to TRBD1. CDR1 is MNHEY, CDR2 SMNVEV, per germline (reference sequence). V shed 5 bases, J shed 5 bases, and the junction held 7 bases outside the gene matches. The CDR3 has 14 residues. The CDR3 loop is CASSLWTGVNEQYF. The DNA of the CDR3 is TGTGCCAGCAGTCTCTGGACAGGGGTAAACGAGCAGTACTTC.

The chain combines TRBV7-8 with TRBJ2-5; TRBD2 matches at 9 bases. The trim removed 1 base at V and 1 base at J, leaving 7 bases unmatched. Germline CDR1 SGHVS, CDR2 FQNEAQ. The CDR3 runs to 17 residues. CDR3 sequence reads: CASSLGLSGGFQETQYF. The CDR3 coding sequence is TGTGCCAGCAGCTTAGGTTTGAGCGGGGGGTTCCAAGAGACCCAGTACTTC.

The gene calls are TRBV11-2 and TRBJ2-7; D gene ambiguous. Germline V gene lookup returns CDR1 SGHAT and CDR2 FQNNGV. This CDR3 region has 13 residues. V lost 4 bases and J lost 0, with 7 bases in between. This chain's CDR3 is CASSYDSSYEQYF. The CDR3 DNA follows: TGTGCCAGCAGCTACGATAGCTCCTACGAGCAGTACTTC.

In this sample, this clone turned up a few times. V gene TRBV11-3 combines with J gene TRBJ1-2; D is uncertain. Trimming removed 1 base at V and 8 bases at J, with 2 bases between. CDR1 and CDR2 (germline): SGHNT, YENEEA. This CDR3 contains 10 residues. CDR3: CASSLAGYTF. Written as DNA, the CDR3 is TGTGCCAGCAGCTTAGCGGGCTACACCTTC.

This clone has only a few counts. The chain recombines TRBV7-2 with TRBJ1-3; D remains unclear. Trimming pared 2 bases from V and 0 bases from J, leaving 8 bases between. The CDR3 is 15 residues long. Per germline, CDR1 SGHTA and CDR2 FQGNSA. The CDR3 coding sequence is TGTGCCAGCAGCTTACTCGGAAACTCTGGAAACACCATATATTTT. Its protein product is CASSLLGNSGNTIYF.

The chain joins TRBV6-5 to TRBJ1-3; no clear D. CDR3 length: 14 residues. V was pared by 2 bases and J by 1 base, with 6 bases between. From germline, CDR1 is MNHEY and CDR2 SVGAGI. The CDR3 loop reads CASSYTSSGNTIYF. The CDR3 nucleotides read TGTGCCAGCAGTTACACCTCTTCTGGAAACACCATATATTTT.